One and the same sample provided the 29 T cell receptor beta chains below, sequenced in a study of regulatory T cells. Amplification used 52 TRBV primers and 13 TRBJ primers. The assay was immunoSEQ multiplex PCR, and TCRdb's table has in-frame clones only and misses some. The table lists approximately 5,400 clones, under 85% of them singletons. The specimen sequenced was CD8+ T cells sorted from blood. These receptors all stem from a child aged 5 to 17 with CD3G deficiency.

This clone came up once. The chain joins TRBV10-1 to TRBJ1-3, with D unresolved. The V gene lost 10 bases and the J gene lost 0 bases, with 13 bases spanning the gap. The germline gives CDR1 WNHNN, CDR2 SYGVQD (reference sequence). The CDR3 consists of 14 residues. CDR3 nucleotides: TGCGCCACCAGCCCCTCCCGCTCTGGAAACACCATATATTTT. Amino acids: CATSPSRSGNTIYF.

The chain uses TRBV6-1 and TRBJ2-4, with 9 bases aligning to TRBD2. The V gene end was trimmed by 8 bases and the J gene end by 7 bases; junction bases not matched to a gene: 6. Germline CDR1 reads MNHNS; CDR2 reads SASEGT. The CDR3 extends over 13 amino acids. CDR3 DNA: TGTGCCAGCGGGCTAGCGGGACGGAACATTCAGTACTTC. Translation: CASGLAGRNIQYF.

The CDR3 is CAWKSDADGYTF. The CDR3 nucleotides are TGTGCCTGGAAGTCAGACGCAGATGGCTACACCTTC. The chain links TRBV30 to TRBJ1-2; D is unclear. CDR3 length: 12 residues. The V end was cut by 4 bases, the J end by 6 bases, with 12 bases between. The germline gives CDR1 GTSNPN, CDR2 SVGIG (reference sequence).

The CDR3 spells CSAILRGEQYF. The CDR3 DNA reads as TGCAGTGCTATATTAAGAGGAGAGCAGTACTTC. The rearrangement links TRBV20-1 to TRBJ2-7; D unclear. Trimming took 4 bases from V and 7 from J, leaving 11 bases between them. The CDR3 consists of 11 residues. Per the germline V gene, CDR1 is DFQATT and CDR2 is SNEGSKA (reference sequence).

This clone was seen only a few times. The CDR3 DNA is TGTGCCAGCAGCTTAGCGGTGGACTACGAGCAGTACTTC. It yields the protein CASSLAVDYEQYF. The chain combines TRBV7-8 with TRBJ2-7, with D unclear. Germline CDR1 is SGHVS and CDR2 is FQNEAQ. The CDR3 contains 13 residues. Trimming cost V 0 bases and J 3 bases, with 6 bases left between them.

This clone has only a few counts. The rearrangement uses TRBV6-1 and TRBJ2-7, with D unclear. Trimming shortened V by 3 bases and J by 2 bases, and 8 bases separated the two germline ends. Germline V gene sequence: CDR1 MNHNS, CDR2 SASEGT. The CDR3 covers 13 residues. The CDR3 region is CASSDGDAYEQYF. CDR3 coding DNA: TGTGCCAGCAGTGATGGGGATGCCTACGAGCAGTACTTC.

This clone has a single count. This sequence joins TRBV28 and TRBJ1-1; D gene unclear. V lost 6 bases and J 1 base, leaving 21 bases between the germline ends. Germline V gene sequence: CDR1 MDHEN, CDR2 SYDVKM. The length of the CDR3 is 17 residues. CDR3 bases: TGTGCCAGCAGGCCCACGCGGGCAAGGACTGGGAACACTGAAGCTTTCTTT. It translates to CASRPTRARTGNTEAFF.

The rearrangement links TRBV19 to TRBJ2-5, with 10 bases aligning to TRBD2. The CDR3 totals 15 residues. The germline CDR1 and CDR2 sequences are LNHDA and SQIVND (reference sequence). Trimming took 5 bases from V and 1 from J; bases not matched to a gene: 4. The CDR3 sequence is CASSLAGGPQETQYF. Here the CDR3 DNA reads TGTGCCAGTAGTTTAGCGGGAGGTCCCCAAGAGACCCAGTACTTC. Full variable domain (remainder filled in from reference TRBV19 and TRBJ2-5): DGGITQSPKYLFRKEGQNVTLSCEQNLNHDAMYWYRQDPGQGLRLIYYSQIVNDFQKGDIAEGYSVSREKKESFPLTVTSAQKNPTAFYLCASSLAGGPQETQYFGPGTRLLVL.

This rearrangement joins TRBV28 to TRBJ2-7; D call uncertain. V lost 6 bases and J lost 3, with 9 bases in between. CDR3 length equals 12 residues. Germline CDR1 reads MDHEN; CDR2 reads SYDVKM. CDR3 sequence: CASSTSIYEQYF. DNA of the CDR3: TGTGCCAGCAGCACTTCTATCTACGAGCAGTACTTC.

V gene TRBV28 combines with J gene TRBJ2-3, with D uncertain. Per the germline V gene, CDR1 is MDHEN and CDR2 is SYDVKM. Trimming cost V 4 bases and J 2 bases, with 10 bases left between them. The CDR3 contains 14 residues. DNA of the CDR3: TGTGCCAGCAGTTCCCCAAGGGTCACAGATACGCAGTATTTT. It is translated as CASSSPRVTDTQYF.

On this clone itself: Other DNA sequences within the sample encode an identical CDR3. V is TRBV6-1 and J is TRBJ1-1, with D perhaps TRBD1 (5 bases). Germline values: CDR1 MNHNS, CDR2 SASEGT. This CDR3 spans 14 amino acids. Trimming took 1 base from V and 5 from J, leaving 11 bases between them. CDR3 nucleotide sequence: TGTGCCAGCAGTGAAGATAGGGGTTTGACTGAAGCTTTCTTT. This gives the protein CASSEDRGLTEAFF.

The genes are TRBV28 and TRBJ2-7; the D is unclear. The V end was cut by 5 bases, the J end by 1 base, with 9 bases between. This CDR3 is built from 13 residues. Germline V CDR1 and CDR2: MDHEN, SYDVKM. As DNA, the CDR3 is TGTGCCAGCAGTGAGGTATCTTCCTACGAGCAGTACTTC. It yields the protein CASSEVSSYEQYF.

V usage is TRBV6-1 and J usage is TRBJ1-3, with D unclear. The CDR3 is made up of 13 amino acids. The V end was cut by 8 bases, the J end by 0 bases, with 8 bases between. CDR1 and CDR2 from the germline V gene are MNHNS and SASEGT. The CDR3 protein is CASGRLSGNTIYF. CDR3 DNA sequence: TGTGCCAGCGGACGACTCTCTGGAAACACCATATATTTT.

V and J are TRBV6-1 and TRBJ1-1, with a possible D match to TRBD1 (5 bases). The CDR3 is 11 residues long. Germline values: CDR1 MNHNS, CDR2 SASEGT. The V end lost 8 bases, the J end lost 1 base, and 5 bases lay between the germline ends. The CDR3 DNA is TGTGCCAGCGGACAGAACACTGAAGCTTTCTTT. Translated, it gives CASGQNTEAFF.

The chain couples TRBV28 to TRBJ2-7, with D possibly being TRBD1 (5 bases). This CDR3 is 15 amino acids long. V dropped 1 base and J dropped 5 bases, with 15 bases sitting between them. Germline-derived CDR1 and CDR2 are MDHEN and SYDVKM. The CDR3 spells CASSLSMGRRDEQYF. The CDR3 DNA sequence: TGTGCCAGCAGTTTATCTATGGGGCGACGGGACGAGCAGTACTTC. The full variable domain, in which reference TRBV28 and TRBJ2-7 provide the parts outside the CDR3, is DVKVTQSSRYLVKRTGEKVFLECVQDMDHENMFWYRQDPGLGLRLIYFSYDVKMKEKGDIPEGYSVSREKKERFSLILESASTNQTSMYLCASSLSMGRRDEQYFGPGTRLTVT.

The rearrangement links TRBV28 to TRBJ2-4; D is perhaps TRBD1 (8 bases). With 6 bases removed from V and 0 bases from J, the gap between germline ends came to 15 bases. The germline V gene has CDR1 MDHEN and CDR2 SYDVKM. This CDR3 contains 16 residues. CDR3 nucleotide sequence: TGTGCCAGCAGCCCAACAGGGGGGGTAGCCAAAAACATTCAGTACTTC. Residues: CASSPTGGVAKNIQYF.

The V and J genes are TRBV7-9 and TRBJ2-3, with D possibly matching TRBD2 (5 bases). Germline V gives CDR1 SEHNR, CDR2 FQNEAQ (reference sequence). The CDR3 is made up of 13 amino acids. With 7 bases removed from V and 6 bases from J, the gap between germline ends came to 14 bases. The CDR3, as DNA: TGTGCCAGCAATCTCAACGGGGAGGATACGCAGTATTTT. It yields the protein CASNLNGEDTQYF.

The chain uses TRBV10-2 and TRBJ2-3; TRBD2 might be the D (6 bases). The germline CDR1 and CDR2 sequences are WSHSY and SAAADI. Between the trimmed V and J ends, which lost 5 bases and 1 base, there was a span of 7 bases. The CDR3 length is 13 residues. CDR3 loop: CASSTGGTDTQYF. As DNA, the CDR3 is TGCGCCAGCAGTACGGGAGGCACAGATACGCAGTATTTT.

The rearrangement links TRBV28 to TRBJ2-5, with 10 bases identical to TRBD2. Germline CDR1 is MDHEN and CDR2 is SYDVKM. CDR3 length: 15 amino acids. After removal of 3 bases from V and 4 bases from J, the junction contained 5 bases not matched to a gene. The CDR3 spells CASSFSSGRVETQYF. The CDR3 DNA follows: TGTGCCAGCAGTTTTTCTAGCGGGAGAGTAGAGACCCAGTACTTC.

The chain is built from TRBV7-9 and TRBJ2-5; weak D call: TRBD2 (5 bases). The V gene's germline CDR1 is SEHNR and CDR2 FQNEAQ (reference sequence). V lost 0 bases to trimming and J lost 11 bases, with 10 bases between them. The length of the CDR3 is 12 residues. The CDR3 nucleotides are TGTGCCAGCAGCTTAGCGAGCGGAGAGCAGTACTTC. Translation gives CASSLASGEQYF.

The genes are TRBV19 and TRBJ1-1; D is unclear. CDR1 and CDR2 from the germline V gene are LNHDA and SQIVND (reference sequence). The V gene lost 5 bases and the J gene lost 4 bases, with 11 bases spanning the gap. The CDR3 consists of 13 residues. The CDR3 nucleotides are TGTGCCAGTAGTCCCCGGGTTGGCACTGAAGCTTTCTTT. Translation: CASSPRVGTEAFF. The variable domain in full, with the rest retrieved from reference TRBV19 and TRBJ1-1, is DGGITQSPKYLFRKEGQNVTLSCEQNLNHDAMYWYRQDPGQGLRLIYYSQIVNDFQKGDIAEGYSVSREKKESFPLTVTSAQKNPTAFYLCASSPRVGTEAFFGQGTRLTVV.

The J gene is TRBJ2-7, the V gene TRBV27; tentatively, D is TRBD1 or TRBD2 (6 bases each). The CDR3 is 14 amino acids. V was pared by 6 bases and J by 4 bases, with 16 bases between. The germline gives CDR1 MNHEY, CDR2 SMNVEV (reference sequence). The CDR3 is CASSPWGAGYEQYF. The CDR3 DNA is TGTGCCAGCAGCCCGTGGGGGGCGGGATACGAGCAGTACTTC.

V and J are TRBV6-1 and TRBJ2-7, with 10 bases lining up with TRBD1. CDR3 length: 13 residues. CDR1 and CDR2 (germline): MNHNS, SASEGT. After removal of 6 bases from V and 4 bases from J, the junction contained 3 bases not matched to a gene. The DNA of the CDR3 is TGTGCCAGCAGGAGACAGGGGGCTTACGAGCAGTACTTC. As protein: CASRRQGAYEQYF.

This clone was counted only a few times. This sequence joins TRBV5-1 and TRBJ2-3; 12 positions agree with TRBD2. The CDR3 runs 16 residues. Germline V CDR1 and CDR2: SGHRS, YFSETQ. V was pared by 3 bases and J by 4 bases, with 6 bases of the junction left unmatched. CDR3 nucleotide sequence: TGCGCCAGCAGCTGGGGGACTAGCGGGCCCGCAGATACGCAGTATTTT. Amino acids: CASSWGTSGPADTQYF.

V and J are TRBV28 and TRBJ2-3, with D possibly being TRBD2 (5 bases). This CDR3 is 15 amino acids long. Germline V gene lookup returns CDR1 MDHEN and CDR2 SYDVKM. V was shortened by 6 bases and J by 3 bases, with 16 bases between the two germline ends. The CDR3 DNA sequence: TGTGCCAGCAGCCGGACTGATCCTGGGACAGATACGCAGTATTTT. This gives the protein CASSRTDPGTDTQYF. Filled out from reference TRBV28 and TRBJ2-3, the complete variable domain reads DVKVTQSSRYLVKRTGEKVFLECVQDMDHENMFWYRQDPGLGLRLIYFSYDVKMKEKGDIPEGYSVSREKKERFSLILESASTNQTSMYLCASSRTDPGTDTQYFGPGTRLTVL.

V is TRBV28 and J is TRBJ1-6, with D uncertain. Germline V lookup: CDR1 MDHEN, CDR2 SYDVKM. This CDR3 is built from 15 residues. Trimming removed 3 bases at V and 4 bases at J, with 10 bases between. CDR3 loop: CASSFSGSYNSPLHF. DNA for the CDR3: TGTGCCAGCAGTTTTTCAGGCTCTTATAATTCACCCCTCCACTTT.

This clone was found a few times. The genes are TRBV25-1 and TRBJ2-1, with TRBD2 identical over 7 bases. This CDR3 spans 13 amino acids. The germline V gene encodes CDR1 MGHDK and CDR2 SYGVNS. V trimming: 8 bases; J trimming: 3 bases; junction bases outside the gene matches: 4. This CDR3 reads CASSGGHYNEQFF. CDR3 sequence (DNA): TGTGCCAGCTCGGGAGGCCACTACAATGAGCAGTTCTTC.

The rearrangement joins TRBV6-1 to TRBJ1-1; tentatively, D is TRBD1 (5 bases). CDR3 size: 13 residues. Looked up from germline, CDR1 is MNHNS and CDR2 is SASEGT. V gave up 6 bases and J gave up 6 bases, with 14 bases separating them. The CDR3 DNA follows: TGTGCCAGCAGCGGGACCCAAATGGCTGAAGCTTTCTTT. Translation gives CASSGTQMAEAFF.

The chain links TRBV7-8 to TRBJ2-5, with 10 bases lining up with TRBD2. Germline V CDR1 and CDR2: SGHVS, FQNEAQ. The CDR3 consists of 18 residues. V lost 1 base and J lost 5; bases outside the gene matches: 13. This CDR3 is CASSLDFLAGVASETQYF. The DNA of the CDR3 is TGTGCCAGCAGCTTAGACTTCCTAGCGGGAGTAGCGTCGGAGACCCAGTACTTC.